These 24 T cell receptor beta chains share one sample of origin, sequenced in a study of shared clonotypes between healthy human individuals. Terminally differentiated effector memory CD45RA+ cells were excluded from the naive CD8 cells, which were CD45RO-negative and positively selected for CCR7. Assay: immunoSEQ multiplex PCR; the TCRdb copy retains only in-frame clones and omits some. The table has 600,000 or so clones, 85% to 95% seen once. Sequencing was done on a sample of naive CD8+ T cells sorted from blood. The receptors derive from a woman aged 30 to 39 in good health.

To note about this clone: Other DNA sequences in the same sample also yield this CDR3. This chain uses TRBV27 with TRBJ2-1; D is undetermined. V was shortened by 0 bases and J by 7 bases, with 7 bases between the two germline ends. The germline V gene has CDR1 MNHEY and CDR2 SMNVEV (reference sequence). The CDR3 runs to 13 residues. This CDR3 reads CASSLSSTNEQFF. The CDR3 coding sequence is TGTGCCAGCAGTTTATCAAGTACGAATGAGCAGTTCTTC.

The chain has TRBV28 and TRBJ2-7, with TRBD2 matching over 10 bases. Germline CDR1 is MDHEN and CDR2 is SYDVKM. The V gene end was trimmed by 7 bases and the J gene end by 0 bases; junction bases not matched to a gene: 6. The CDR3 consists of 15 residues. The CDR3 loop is CASTTSGTNSYEQYF. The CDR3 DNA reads TGTGCCAGCACAACTAGCGGGACCAACTCCTACGAGCAGTACTTC.

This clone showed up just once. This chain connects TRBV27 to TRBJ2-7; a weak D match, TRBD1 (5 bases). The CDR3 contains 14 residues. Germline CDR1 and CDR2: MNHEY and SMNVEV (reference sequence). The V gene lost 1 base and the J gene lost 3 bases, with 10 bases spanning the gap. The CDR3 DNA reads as TGTGCCAGCAGTTTATTTCAGGGCTACTACGAGCAGTACTTC. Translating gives CASSLFQGYYEQYF.

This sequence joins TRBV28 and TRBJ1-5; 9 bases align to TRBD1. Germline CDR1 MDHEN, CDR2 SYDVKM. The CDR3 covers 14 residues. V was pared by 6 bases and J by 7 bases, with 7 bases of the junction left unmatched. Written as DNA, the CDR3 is TGTGCCAGCAGACTCGGACAGGGGTTGCAGCCCCAGCATTTT. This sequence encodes CASRLGQGLQPQHF.

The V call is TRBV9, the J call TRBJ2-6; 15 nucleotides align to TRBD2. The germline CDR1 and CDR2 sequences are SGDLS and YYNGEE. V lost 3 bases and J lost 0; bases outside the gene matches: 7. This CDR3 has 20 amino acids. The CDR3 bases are TGTGCCAGCAGCGGGACTAGCGGGAGGGCCACCAGCTCTGGGGCCAACGTCCTGACTTTC. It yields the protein CASSGTSGRATSSGANVLTF.

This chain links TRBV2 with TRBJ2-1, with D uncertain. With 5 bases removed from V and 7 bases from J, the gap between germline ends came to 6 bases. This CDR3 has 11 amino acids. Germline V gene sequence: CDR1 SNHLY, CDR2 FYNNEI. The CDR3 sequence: CASSQGNEQFF. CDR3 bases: TGTGCCAGCAGTCAAGGGAATGAGCAGTTCTTC.

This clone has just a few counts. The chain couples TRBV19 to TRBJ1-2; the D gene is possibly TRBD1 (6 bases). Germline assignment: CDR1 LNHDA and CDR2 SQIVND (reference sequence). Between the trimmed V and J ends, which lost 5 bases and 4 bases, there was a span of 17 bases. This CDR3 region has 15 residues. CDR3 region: CASSPGQGQAYGYTF. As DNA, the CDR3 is TGTGCCAGTAGTCCCGGTCAGGGGCAGGCCTATGGCTACACCTTC. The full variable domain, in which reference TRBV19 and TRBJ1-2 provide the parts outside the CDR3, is DGGITQSPKYLFRKEGQNVTLSCEQNLNHDAMYWYRQDPGQGLRLIYYSQIVNDFQKGDIAEGYSVSREKKESFPLTVTSAQKNPTAFYLCASSPGQGQAYGYTFGSGTRLTVV.

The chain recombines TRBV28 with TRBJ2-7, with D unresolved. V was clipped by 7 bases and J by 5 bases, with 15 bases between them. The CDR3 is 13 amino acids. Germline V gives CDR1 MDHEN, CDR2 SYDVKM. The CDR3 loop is CASNGWGTNEQYF. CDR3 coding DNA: TGTGCCAGCAATGGCTGGGGAACTAACGAGCAGTACTTC.

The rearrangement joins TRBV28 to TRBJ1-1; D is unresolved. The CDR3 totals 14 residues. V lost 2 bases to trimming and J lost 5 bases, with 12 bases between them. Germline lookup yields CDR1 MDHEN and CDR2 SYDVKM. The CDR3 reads CASSLGPGGTEAFF. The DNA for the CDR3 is TGTGCCAGCAGTTTAGGTCCCGGTGGTACTGAAGCTTTCTTT. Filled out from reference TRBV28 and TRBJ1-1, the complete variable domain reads DVKVTQSSRYLVKRTGEKVFLECVQDMDHENMFWYRQDPGLGLRLIYFSYDVKMKEKGDIPEGYSVSREKKERFSLILESASTNQTSMYLCASSLGPGGTEAFFGQGTRLTVV.

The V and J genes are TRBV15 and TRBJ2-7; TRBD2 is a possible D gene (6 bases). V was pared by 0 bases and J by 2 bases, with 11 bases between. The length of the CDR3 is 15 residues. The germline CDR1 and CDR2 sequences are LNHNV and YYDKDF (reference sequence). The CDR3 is CATSRDLGGAYEQYF. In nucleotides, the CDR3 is TGTGCCACCAGCAGAGATCTTGGCGGGGCCTACGAGCAGTACTTC.

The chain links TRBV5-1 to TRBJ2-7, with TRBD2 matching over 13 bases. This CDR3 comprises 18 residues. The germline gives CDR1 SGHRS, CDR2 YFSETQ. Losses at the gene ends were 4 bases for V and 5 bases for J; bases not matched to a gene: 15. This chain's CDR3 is CASSPTPGLAGWYHEQYF. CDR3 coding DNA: TGCGCCAGCAGCCCAACCCCGGGACTAGCGGGATGGTACCACGAGCAGTACTTC. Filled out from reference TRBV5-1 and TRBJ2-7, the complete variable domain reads KAGVTQTPRYLIKTRGQQVTLSCSPISGHRSVSWYQQTPGQGLQFLFEYFSETQRNKGNFPGRFSGRQFSNSRSEMNVSTLELGDSALYLCASSPTPGLAGWYHEQYFGPGTRLTVT.

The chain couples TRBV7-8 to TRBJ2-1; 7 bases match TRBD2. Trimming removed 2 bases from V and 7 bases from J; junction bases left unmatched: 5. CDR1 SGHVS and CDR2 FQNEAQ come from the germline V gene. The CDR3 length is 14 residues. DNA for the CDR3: TGTGCCAGCAGCTTACTAGCGGTAGTGAATGAGCAGTTCTTC. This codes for CASSLLAVVNEQFF.

The CDR3 sequence: CASSEAFGAGELFF. For the CDR3, the DNA is TGTGCCAGCAGTGAAGCGTTTGGTGCCGGGGAGCTGTTTTTT. The V call is TRBV2, the J call TRBJ2-2; D is ambiguous. Germline assignment: CDR1 SNHLY and CDR2 FYNNEI. This CDR3 contains 14 residues. Deletions cut 0 bases from V and 6 bases from J, with 8 bases between. Drawing the rest from reference TRBV2 and TRBJ2-2, the complete variable domain is EPEVTQTPSHQVTQMGQEVILRCVPISNHLYFYWYRQILGQKVEFLVSFYNNEISEKSEIFDDQFSVERPDGSNFTLKIRSTKLEDSAMYFCASSEAFGAGELFFGEGSRLTVL.

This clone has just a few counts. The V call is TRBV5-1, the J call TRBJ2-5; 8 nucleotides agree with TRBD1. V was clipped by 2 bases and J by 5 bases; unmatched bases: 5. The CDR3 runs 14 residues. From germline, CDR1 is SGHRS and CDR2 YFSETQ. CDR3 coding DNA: TGCGCCAGCAGCTTACGGGACAGGTACGAGACCCAGTACTTC. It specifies CASSLRDRYETQYF. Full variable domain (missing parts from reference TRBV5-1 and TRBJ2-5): KAGVTQTPRYLIKTRGQQVTLSCSPISGHRSVSWYQQTPGQGLQFLFEYFSETQRNKGNFPGRFSGRQFSNSRSEMNVSTLELGDSALYLCASSLRDRYETQYFGPGTRLLVL.

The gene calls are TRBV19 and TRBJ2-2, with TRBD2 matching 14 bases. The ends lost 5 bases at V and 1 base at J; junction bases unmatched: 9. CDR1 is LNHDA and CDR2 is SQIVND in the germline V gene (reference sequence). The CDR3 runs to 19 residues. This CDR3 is CASSSDAGTSGRNTGELFF. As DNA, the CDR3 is TGTGCCAGTAGTTCCGATGCCGGGACTAGCGGGAGGAACACCGGGGAGCTGTTTTTT.

In nucleotides, the CDR3 is TGTGCCATCAGTGAGGAAGGGTCCTCCTACGAGCAGTACTTC. Protein sequence: CAISEEGSSYEQYF. The chain has TRBV10-3 and TRBJ2-7, with unresolved D. Trimming cost V 2 bases and J 0 bases, with 8 bases left between them. The CDR3 length is 14 residues. Per germline, CDR1 ENHRY and CDR2 SYGVKD.

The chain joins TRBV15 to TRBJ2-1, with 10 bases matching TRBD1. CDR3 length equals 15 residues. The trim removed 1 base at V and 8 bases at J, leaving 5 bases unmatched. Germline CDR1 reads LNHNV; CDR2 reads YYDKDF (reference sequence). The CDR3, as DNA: TGTGCCACCAGCAGAGCCGGGACAGGGGAAGATGAGCAGTTCTTC. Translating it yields CATSRAGTGEDEQFF.

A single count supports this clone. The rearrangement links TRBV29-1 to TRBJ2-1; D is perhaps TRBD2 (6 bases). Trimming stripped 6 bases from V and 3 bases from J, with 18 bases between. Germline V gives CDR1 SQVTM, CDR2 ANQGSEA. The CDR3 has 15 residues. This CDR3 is CSVRVDSGYYNEQFF. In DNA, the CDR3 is TGCAGCGTGCGAGTCGATAGCGGATACTACAATGAGCAGTTCTTC.

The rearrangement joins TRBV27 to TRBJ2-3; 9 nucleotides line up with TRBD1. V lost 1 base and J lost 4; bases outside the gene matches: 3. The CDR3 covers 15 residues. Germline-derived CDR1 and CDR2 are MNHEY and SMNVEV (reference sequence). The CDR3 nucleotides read TGTGCCAGCAGTTTATGGGGACAGGGTGCAGATACGCAGTATTTT. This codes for CASSLWGQGADTQYF.

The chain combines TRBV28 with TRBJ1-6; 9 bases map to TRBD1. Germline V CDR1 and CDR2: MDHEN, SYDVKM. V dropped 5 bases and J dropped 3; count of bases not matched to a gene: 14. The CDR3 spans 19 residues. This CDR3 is CASSNRDRDTIDYNSPLHF. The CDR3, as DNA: TGTGCCAGCAGTAACCGGGACAGGGACACTATCGACTATAATTCACCCCTCCACTTT.

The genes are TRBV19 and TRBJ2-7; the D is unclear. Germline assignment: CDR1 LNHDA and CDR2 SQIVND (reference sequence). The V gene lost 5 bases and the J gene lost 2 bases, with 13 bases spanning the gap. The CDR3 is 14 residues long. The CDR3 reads CASSPRTVPYEQYF. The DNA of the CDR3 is TGTGCCAGTAGTCCCCGGACGGTTCCCTACGAGCAGTACTTC.

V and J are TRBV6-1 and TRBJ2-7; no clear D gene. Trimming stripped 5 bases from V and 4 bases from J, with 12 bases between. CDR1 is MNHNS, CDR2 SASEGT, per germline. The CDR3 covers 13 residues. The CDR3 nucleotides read TGTGCCAGCAGTCTCGCAATAACTTACGAGCAGTACTTC. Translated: CASSLAITYEQYF.

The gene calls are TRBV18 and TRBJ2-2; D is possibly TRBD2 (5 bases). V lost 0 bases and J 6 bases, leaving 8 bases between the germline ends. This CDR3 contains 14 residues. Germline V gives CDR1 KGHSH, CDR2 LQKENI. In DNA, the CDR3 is TGTGCCAGCTCACCACCGCCTAGCTCCGGGGAGCTGTTTTTT. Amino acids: CASSPPPSSGELFF.

The CDR3 region has the DNA TGTGCCAGCAGTTACTCGCGCAGTGGGACTGAAGCTTTCTTT. Protein sequence: CASSYSRSGTEAFF. This rearrangement joins TRBV6-5 to TRBJ1-1; D remains ambiguous. The V and J ends lost 0 bases and 5 bases respectively, with 10 bases between them. Looked up from germline, CDR1 is MNHEY and CDR2 is SVGAGI. The CDR3 is 14 amino acids.